Reported below is one T cell receptor beta chain. The V end was cut by 1 base, the J end by 8 bases, with 15 bases between. Germline assignment: CDR1 MNHEY and CDR2 SVGAGI. The CDR3 has 15 amino acids. The data were obtained in a study of T-cell reconstitution after alpha-beta-depleted transplantation in children. During its preparation, the TCRbeta library received unique molecular identifiers. TCRdb independently ran MiXCR on the PCR reads; one entry per CDR3 protein. The sample includes around 410,000 distinct CDR3 sequences, approximately 11% of them seen just once. The material sequenced was PBMCs from the stem cell graft donor, taken from the stem cell graft. The chain employs TRBV6-5 and TRBJ2-1; possibly TRBD1 for D (6 bases). The TCR was taken from a human donor who donated a stem cell graft to a child with acute myeloid leukemia. The CDR3 sequence: CASSYYSGVRYEQFF. CDR3 DNA: TGTGCCAGCAGTTACTACTCAGGGGTTCGCTATGAGCAGTTCTTC.